This T cell receptor beta chain was obtained from a study of CD8 T cells in Susac syndrome. RNA was extracted with the RNeasy kit, and a quantity of roughly 0.5 to 1 ug was reverse transcribed using random hexamers. Amplification of TCR beta CDR3 used immunoSEQ multiplex PCR across 54 Vbeta and 13 Jbeta. TCRdb fed the immunoSEQ multiplex PCR reads into MiXCR, producing one record per CDR3 protein. The data contain about 240,000 distinct CDR3 sequences, 96% of them singletons. This CDR3 has 12 residues. The germline gives CDR1 GTSNPN, CDR2 SVGIG (reference sequence). Trimming stripped 0 bases from V and 4 bases from J, with 6 bases between.

The TCR originated in a human donor with Susac syndrome. Sequencing was performed on CD4+ T cells from PBMCs. The V and J genes are TRBV30 and TRBJ1-1; no firm D call. This CDR3 is CAWSVLPTEAFF. For the CDR3, the DNA is TGTGCCTGGAGTGTACTCCCCACTGAAGCTTTCTTT.